The rows below give T cell receptor beta chains drawn from one sample of a study of PD-1 blockade in classical Hodgkin lymphoma. Measured with immunoSEQ multiplex PCR; TCRdb has only the in-frame clones, and not every one. Of tens of thousands of clones detected, around 78% appear once; the ten largest clones hold over 35%. Sequenced material: peripheral blood mononuclear cells (PBMCs), taken before the fourth cycle of nivolumab. These receptors were taken from a human donor with classical Hodgkin lymphoma. Both conserved end residues are part of each CDR3. D genes are given only for firm matches. Clone sizes are given selectively: once, few, many, or a class where the clone is expanded.

d_call clone_size j_call v_call cdr3_aa cdr3_nt
TRBD1 few TRBJ1-5 TRBV19 CASSIQGVDQPQHF TGTGCCAGTAGTATTCAGGGGGTAGATCAGCCCCAGCATTTT
NA NA TRBJ2-5 TRBV7-9 CASSAVSQETQYF TGTGCCAGCAGCGCGGTGAGCCAAGAGACCCAGTACTTC
NA NA TRBJ1-6 TRBV6-6 CASSYSGQASPLHF TGTGCCAGCAGTTACTCAGGGCAGGCGTCACCCCTCCACTTT
NA few TRBJ1-6 TRBV28 CASSLGWTANSPLHF TGTGCCAGCAGCCTCGGGTGGACAGCTAATTCACCCCTCCACTTT
NA NA TRBJ1-6 TRBV6-5 CASSYGRLASPLHF TGTGCCAGCAGTTACGGCAGGTTGGCTTCACCCCTCCACTTT
NA NA TRBJ1-2 TRBV13 CASSLVVGGADYTF TGTGCCAGCAGCTTAGTAGTGGGGGGCGCAGACTACACCTTC
TRBD1 NA TRBJ2-7 TRBV6-5 CASSTDRFTYEQYF TGTGCCAGCAGTACGGACAGGTTTACCTACGAGCAGTACTTC
NA NA TRBJ1-2 TRBV19 CASSTTADYGYTF TGTGCCAGTAGTACGACGGCGGACTATGGCTACACCTTC
NA NA TRBJ2-1 TRBV5-6 CASSLDAGNEQFF TGTGCCAGCAGCTTGGATGCGGGGAATGAGCAGTTCTTC
NA NA TRBJ2-3 TRBV5-4 CASSLLADTQYF TGTGCCAGCAGCCTACTAGCAGATACGCAGTATTTT
TRBD1 NA TRBJ1-1 TRBV10-3 CATGTGRGTEAFF TGTGCCACCGGGACAGGGCGAGGCACTGAAGCTTTCTTT
TRBD1 NA TRBJ2-3 TRBV10-2 CASSETTGQGGGTDTQYF TGCGCCAGCAGTGAGACTACTGGACAGGGCGGGGGCACAGATACGCAGTATTTT
TRBD1 NA TRBJ2-1 TRBV18 CASSPGQGKFF TGTGCCAGCTCTCCGGGACAGGGGAAGTTCTTC
TRBD2 NA TRBJ2-1 TRBV7-2 CASSLRSGGHNEQFF TGTGCCAGCAGCTTAAGAAGCGGGGGACACAATGAGCAGTTCTTC
NA few TRBJ1-5 TRBV10-3 CAISATGAGEQPQHF TGTGCCATCAGTGCGACCGGGGCGGGCGAGCAGCCCCAGCATTTT
TRBD1 NA TRBJ2-2 TRBV6-6 CASNRETGVTGELFF TGTGCCAGCAATAGGGAGACAGGGGTTACCGGGGAGCTGTTTTTT
TRBD2 NA TRBJ2-3 TRBV7-6 CASSIASGGIDTQYF TGTGCCAGCAGCATAGCTAGCGGGGGAATAGATACGCAGTATTTT
NA medium-sized TRBJ2-7 TRBV7-2 CASSVQPGSLYEQYF TGTGCCAGCAGCGTGCAGCCCGGGAGCCTATACGAGCAGTACTTC